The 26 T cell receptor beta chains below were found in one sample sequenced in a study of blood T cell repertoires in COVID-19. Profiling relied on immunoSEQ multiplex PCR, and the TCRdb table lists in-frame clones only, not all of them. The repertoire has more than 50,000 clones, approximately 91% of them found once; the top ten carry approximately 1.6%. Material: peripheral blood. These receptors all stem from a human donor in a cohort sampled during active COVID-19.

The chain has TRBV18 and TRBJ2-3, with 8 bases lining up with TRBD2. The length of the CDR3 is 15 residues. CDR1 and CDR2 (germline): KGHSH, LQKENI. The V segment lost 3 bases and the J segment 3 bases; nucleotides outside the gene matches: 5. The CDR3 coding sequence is TGTGCCAGCTCACCGACCGGGACTAGTACAGATACGCAGTATTTT. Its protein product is CASSPTGTSTDTQYF.

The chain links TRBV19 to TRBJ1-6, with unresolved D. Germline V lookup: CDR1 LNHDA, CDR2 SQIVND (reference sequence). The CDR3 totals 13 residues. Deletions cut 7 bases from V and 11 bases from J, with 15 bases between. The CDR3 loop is CASTERWRTPLHF. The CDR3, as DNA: TGTGCCAGTACCGAGAGGTGGCGCACACCCCTCCACTTT.

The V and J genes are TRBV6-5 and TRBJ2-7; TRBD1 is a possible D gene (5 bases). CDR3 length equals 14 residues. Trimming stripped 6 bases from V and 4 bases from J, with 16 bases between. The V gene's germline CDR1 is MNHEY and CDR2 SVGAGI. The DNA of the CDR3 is TGTGCCAGCAGAAACAGGCCACAAGTGTACGAGCAGTACTTC. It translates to CASRNRPQVYEQYF.

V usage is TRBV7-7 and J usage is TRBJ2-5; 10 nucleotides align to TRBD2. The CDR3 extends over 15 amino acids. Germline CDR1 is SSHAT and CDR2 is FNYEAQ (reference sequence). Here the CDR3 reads CASSLESSGRGTQYF. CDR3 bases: TGTGCTAGCTCCCTGGAGTCTAGCGGGAGAGGGACCCAGTACTTC.

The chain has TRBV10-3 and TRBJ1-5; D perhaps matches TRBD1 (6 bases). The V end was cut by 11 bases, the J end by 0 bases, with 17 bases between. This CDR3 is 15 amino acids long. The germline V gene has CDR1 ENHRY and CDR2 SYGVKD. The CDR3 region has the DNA TGTGCCGCCAAAAGGGAGGGGGATAGCAATCAGCCCCAGCATTTT. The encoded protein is CAAKREGDSNQPQHF.

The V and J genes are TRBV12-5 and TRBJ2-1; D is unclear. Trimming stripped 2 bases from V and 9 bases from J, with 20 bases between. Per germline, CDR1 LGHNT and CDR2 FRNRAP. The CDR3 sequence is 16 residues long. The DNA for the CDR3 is TGTGCTAGTGGTTTGCTGACACCGCGTGCCGGTGGTGAGCAGTTCTTC. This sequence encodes CASGLLTPRAGGEQFF.

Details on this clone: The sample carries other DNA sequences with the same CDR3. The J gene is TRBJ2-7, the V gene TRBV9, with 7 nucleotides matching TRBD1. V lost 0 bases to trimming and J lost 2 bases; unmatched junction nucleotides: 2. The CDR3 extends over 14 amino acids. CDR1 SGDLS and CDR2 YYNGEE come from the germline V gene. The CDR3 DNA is TGTGCCAGCAGCGTAGGACAGGGAACCTACGAGCAGTACTTC. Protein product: CASSVGQGTYEQYF.

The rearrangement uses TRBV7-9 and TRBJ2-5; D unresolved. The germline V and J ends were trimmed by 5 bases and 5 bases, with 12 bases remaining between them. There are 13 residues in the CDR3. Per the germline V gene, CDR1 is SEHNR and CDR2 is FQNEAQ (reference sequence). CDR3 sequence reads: CASSPFSGETQYF. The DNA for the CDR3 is TGTGCCAGCAGCCCGTTCTCCGGGGAGACCCAGTACTTC.

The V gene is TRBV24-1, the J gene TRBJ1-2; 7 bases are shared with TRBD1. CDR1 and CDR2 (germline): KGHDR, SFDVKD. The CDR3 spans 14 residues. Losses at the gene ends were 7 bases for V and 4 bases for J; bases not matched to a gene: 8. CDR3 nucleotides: TGTGCCACCAGCGGGGACAGCATAGCCTATGGCTACACCTTC. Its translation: CATSGDSIAYGYTF.

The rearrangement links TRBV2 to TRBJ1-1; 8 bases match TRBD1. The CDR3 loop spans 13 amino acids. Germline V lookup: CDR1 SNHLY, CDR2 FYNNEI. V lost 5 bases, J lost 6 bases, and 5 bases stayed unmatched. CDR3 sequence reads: CASSLQGEAEAFF. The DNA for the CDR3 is TGTGCCAGCAGTTTACAGGGGGAAGCTGAAGCTTTCTTT. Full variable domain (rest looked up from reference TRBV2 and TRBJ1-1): EPEVTQTPSHQVTQMGQEVILRCVPISNHLYFYWYRQILGQKVEFLVSFYNNEISEKSEIFDDQFSVERPDGSNFTLKIRSTKLEDSAMYFCASSLQGEAEAFFGQGTRLTVV.

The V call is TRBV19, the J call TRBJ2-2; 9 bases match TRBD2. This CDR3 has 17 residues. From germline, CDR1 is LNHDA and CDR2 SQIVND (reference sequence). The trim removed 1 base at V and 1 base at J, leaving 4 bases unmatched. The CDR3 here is CASSIGASGMNTGELFF. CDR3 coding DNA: TGTGCCAGTAGTATAGGTGCTAGCGGGATGAACACCGGGGAGCTGTTTTTT. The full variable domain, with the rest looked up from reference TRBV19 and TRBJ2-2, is DGGITQSPKYLFRKEGQNVTLSCEQNLNHDAMYWYRQDPGQGLRLIYYSQIVNDFQKGDIAEGYSVSREKKESFPLTVTSAQKNPTAFYLCASSIGASGMNTGELFFGEGSRLTVL.

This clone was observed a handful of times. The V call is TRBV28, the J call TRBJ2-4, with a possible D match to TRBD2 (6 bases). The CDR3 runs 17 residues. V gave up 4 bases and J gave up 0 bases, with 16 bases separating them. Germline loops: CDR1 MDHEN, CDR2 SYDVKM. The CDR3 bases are TGTGCCAGCAGTTCCCGACTAGTAGGTGGAGCCAAAAACATTCAGTACTTC. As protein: CASSSRLVGGAKNIQYF. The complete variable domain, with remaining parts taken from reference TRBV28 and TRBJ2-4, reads DVKVTQSSRYLVKRTGEKVFLECVQDMDHENMFWYRQDPGLGLRLIYFSYDVKMKEKGDIPEGYSVSREKKERFSLILESASTNQTSMYLCASSSRLVGGAKNIQYFGAGTRLSVL.

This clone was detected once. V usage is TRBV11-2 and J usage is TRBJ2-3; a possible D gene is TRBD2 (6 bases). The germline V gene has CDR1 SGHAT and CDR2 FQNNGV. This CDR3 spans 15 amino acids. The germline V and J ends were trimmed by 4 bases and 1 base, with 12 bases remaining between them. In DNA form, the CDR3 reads TGTGCCAGCAGCTCCGACTCGGGGGGCACAGATACGCAGTATTTT. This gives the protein CASSSDSGGTDTQYF.

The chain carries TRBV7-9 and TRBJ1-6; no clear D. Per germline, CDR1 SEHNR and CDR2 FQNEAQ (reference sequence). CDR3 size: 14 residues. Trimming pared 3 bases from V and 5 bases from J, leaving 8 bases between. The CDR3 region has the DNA TGTGCCAGCAGCTTGTACACCGATAATTCACCCCTCCACTTT. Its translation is CASSLYTDNSPLHF.

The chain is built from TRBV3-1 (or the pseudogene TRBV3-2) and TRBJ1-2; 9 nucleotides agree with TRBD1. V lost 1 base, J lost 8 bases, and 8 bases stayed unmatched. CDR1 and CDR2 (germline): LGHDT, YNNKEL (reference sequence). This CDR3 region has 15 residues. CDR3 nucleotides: TGTGCCAGCAGCCAAGGGACAGGGGTTTTGAAAGGCTACACCTTC. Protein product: CASSQGTGVLKGYTF.

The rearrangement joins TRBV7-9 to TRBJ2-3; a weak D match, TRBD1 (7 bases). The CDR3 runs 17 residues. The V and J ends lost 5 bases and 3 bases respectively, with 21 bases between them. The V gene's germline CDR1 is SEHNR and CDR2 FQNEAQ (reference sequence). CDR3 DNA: TGTGCCAGCAGCAAACCGGGACAGCCGGGGGCTACAGATACGCAGTATTTT. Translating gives CASSKPGQPGATDTQYF.

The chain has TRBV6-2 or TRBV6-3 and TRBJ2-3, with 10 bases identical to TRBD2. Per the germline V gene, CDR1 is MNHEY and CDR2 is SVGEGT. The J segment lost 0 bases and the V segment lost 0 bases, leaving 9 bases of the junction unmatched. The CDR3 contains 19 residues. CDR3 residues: CASSYSSGRPPLSTDTQYF. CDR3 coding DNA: TGTGCCAGCAGTTACTCTAGCGGGAGGCCCCCTCTTAGCACAGATACGCAGTATTTT.

CDR3 sequence (DNA): TGTGCCAGCAGCAGCACACAGGCCGGGGAGCTGTTTTTT. Translated, it gives CASSSTQAGELFF. The chain couples TRBV7-2 to TRBJ2-2; maybe TRBD1 (5 bases). From germline, CDR1 is SGHTA and CDR2 FQGNSA. V was clipped by 5 bases and J by 6 bases, with 10 bases between them. The CDR3 totals 13 residues.

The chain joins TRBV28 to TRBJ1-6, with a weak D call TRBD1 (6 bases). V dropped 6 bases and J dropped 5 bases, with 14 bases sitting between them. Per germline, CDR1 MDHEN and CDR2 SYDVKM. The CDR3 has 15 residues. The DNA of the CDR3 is TGTGCCAGCAGCCCCGGACAGACCAATAATTCACCCCTCCACTTT. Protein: CASSPGQTNNSPLHF.

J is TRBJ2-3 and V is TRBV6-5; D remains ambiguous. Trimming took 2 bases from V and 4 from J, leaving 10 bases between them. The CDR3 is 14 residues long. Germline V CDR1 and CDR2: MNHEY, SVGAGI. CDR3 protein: CASSYNLGADTQYF. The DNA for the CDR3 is TGTGCCAGCAGTTACAATTTAGGAGCAGATACGCAGTATTTT.

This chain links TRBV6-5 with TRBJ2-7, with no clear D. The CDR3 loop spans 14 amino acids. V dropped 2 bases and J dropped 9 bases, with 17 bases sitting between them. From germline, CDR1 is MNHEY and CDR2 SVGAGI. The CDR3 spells CASSYVANYEWQYF. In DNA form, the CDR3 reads TGTGCCAGCAGTTACGTGGCAAACTACGAGTGGCAGTACTTC.

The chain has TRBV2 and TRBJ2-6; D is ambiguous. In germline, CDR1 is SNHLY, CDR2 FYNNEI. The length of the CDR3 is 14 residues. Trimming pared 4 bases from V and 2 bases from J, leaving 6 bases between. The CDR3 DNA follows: TGTGCCAGCAGTGTCACGGCTGGGGCCAACGTCCTGACTTTC. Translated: CASSVTAGANVLTF.

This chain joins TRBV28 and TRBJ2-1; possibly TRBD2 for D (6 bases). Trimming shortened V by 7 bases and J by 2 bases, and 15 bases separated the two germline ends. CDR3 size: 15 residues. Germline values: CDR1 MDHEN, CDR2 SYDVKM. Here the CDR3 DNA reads TGTGCCAGCAAGTTTTTCGGGAGTACCTACAATGAGCAGTTCTTC. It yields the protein CASKFFGSTYNEQFF.

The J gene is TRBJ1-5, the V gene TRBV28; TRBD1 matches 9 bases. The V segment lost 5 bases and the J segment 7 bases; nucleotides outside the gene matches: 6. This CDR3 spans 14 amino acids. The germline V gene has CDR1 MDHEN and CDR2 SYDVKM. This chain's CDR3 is CASSLQGAGQPQHF. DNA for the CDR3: TGTGCCAGCAGTCTACAGGGGGCTGGCCAGCCCCAGCATTTT.

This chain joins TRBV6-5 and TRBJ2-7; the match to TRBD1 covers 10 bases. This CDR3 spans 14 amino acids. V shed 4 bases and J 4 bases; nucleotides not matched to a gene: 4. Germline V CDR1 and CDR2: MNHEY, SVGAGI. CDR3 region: CASSSGTGEYEQYF. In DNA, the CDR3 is TGTGCCAGCAGTTCCGGGACAGGGGAATACGAGCAGTACTTC.

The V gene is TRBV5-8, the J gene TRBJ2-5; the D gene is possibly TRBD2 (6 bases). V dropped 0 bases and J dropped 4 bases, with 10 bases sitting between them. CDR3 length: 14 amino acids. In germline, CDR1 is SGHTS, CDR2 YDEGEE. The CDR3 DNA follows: TGTGCCAGCAGCTTGGAAAGGGGAGGAGAGACCCAGTACTTC. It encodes CASSLERGGETQYF.